This T cell receptor beta chain was identified during a study of blood T cell repertoires in COVID-19. CDR3 length: 15 residues. V shed 3 bases and J 8 bases; nucleotides not matched to a gene: 9. CDR1 SNHLY and CDR2 FYNNEI come from the germline V gene. Enrollment of patients from Seattle took place during active infection, with longitudinal follow-up. Authors' analysis steps: How many nucleated cells were present was estimated from reference gene primer amplification. Profiled with immunoSEQ multiplex PCR; TCRdb holds only in-frame clones, not every one. Clone size and the V and J calls come from that table; the DNA yielded D and trimming. The sample lists roughly 75,000 clones; approximately 86% were seen once.

The receptor was isolated from a man older than 75 with COVID-19, enrolled during active disease. The sequenced sample consisted of peripheral blood. V usage is TRBV2 and J usage is TRBJ1-2; TRBD1 agrees at 10 bases. Written as DNA, the CDR3 is TGTGCCAGCAGTGAGAGCCGGGACAGGGGAAGGGGCTACACCTTC. As protein: CASSESRDRGRGYTF. Looking up the rest from reference TRBV2 and TRBJ1-2 gives the full variable domain: EPEVTQTPSHQVTQMGQEVILRCVPISNHLYFYWYRQILGQKVEFLVSFYNNEISEKSEIFDDQFSVERPDGSNFTLKIRSTKLEDSAMYFCASSESRDRGRGYTFGSGTRLTVV.